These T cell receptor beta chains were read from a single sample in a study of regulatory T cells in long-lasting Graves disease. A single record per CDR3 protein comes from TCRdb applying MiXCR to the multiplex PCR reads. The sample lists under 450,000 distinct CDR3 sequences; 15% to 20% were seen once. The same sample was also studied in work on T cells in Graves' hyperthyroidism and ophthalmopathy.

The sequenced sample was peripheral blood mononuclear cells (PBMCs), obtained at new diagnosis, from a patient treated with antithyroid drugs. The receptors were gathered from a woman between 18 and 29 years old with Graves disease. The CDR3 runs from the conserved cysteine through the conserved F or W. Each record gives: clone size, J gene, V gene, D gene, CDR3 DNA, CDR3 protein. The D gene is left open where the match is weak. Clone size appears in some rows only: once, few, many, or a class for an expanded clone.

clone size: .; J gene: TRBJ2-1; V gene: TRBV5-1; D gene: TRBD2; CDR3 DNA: TGCGCCAGCAGCAGCCAAGGCAGCCCGGGACTAGCGGGAGTTGGTGGGAGTGAGCAGTTCTTC; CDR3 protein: CASSSQGSPGLAGVGGSEQFF
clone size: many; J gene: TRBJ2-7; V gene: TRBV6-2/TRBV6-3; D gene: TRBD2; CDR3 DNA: TGTGCCAGCAGTTTTGGGGGGGGCGAGCAGTACTTC; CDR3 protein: CASSFGGGEQYF
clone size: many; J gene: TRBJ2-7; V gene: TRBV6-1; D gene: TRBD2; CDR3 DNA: TGTGCCAGCAGTGCGGCGGGAGGGGGATACGAGCAGTACTTC; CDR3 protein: CASSAAGGGYEQYF
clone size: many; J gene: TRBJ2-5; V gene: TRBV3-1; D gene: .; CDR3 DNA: TGTGCCAGCAGACGTAGGGAGACCCAGTACTTC; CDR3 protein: CASRRRETQYF
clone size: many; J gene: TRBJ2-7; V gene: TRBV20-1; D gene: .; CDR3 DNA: TGCAGTGCTAGAGACCCGGCCAGGGCGTACGAGCAGTACTTC; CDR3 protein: CSARDPARAYEQYF
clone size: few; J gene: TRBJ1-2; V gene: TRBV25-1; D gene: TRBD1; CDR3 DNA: TGTGCCAGCATTGGGGTGGGAACAGGGGGACGCTACACCTTC; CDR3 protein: CASIGVGTGGRYTF
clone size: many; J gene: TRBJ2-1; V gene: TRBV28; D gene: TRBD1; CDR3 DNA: TGTGCCAGCAGTTCCGGGACAGCAAACAATGAGCAGTTCTTC; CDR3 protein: CASSSGTANNEQFF
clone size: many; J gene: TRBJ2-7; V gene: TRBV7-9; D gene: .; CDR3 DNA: TGTGCCAGCAGCTTAGAGGGGCAGGGGCGCTACGAGCAGTACTTC; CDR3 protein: CASSLEGQGRYEQYF
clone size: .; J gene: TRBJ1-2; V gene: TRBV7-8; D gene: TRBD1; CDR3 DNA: TGTGCCACCTCTAGTGGGACAGCCATATCCTCGGTCTATGGCTACACCTTC; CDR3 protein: CATSSGTAISSVYGYTF
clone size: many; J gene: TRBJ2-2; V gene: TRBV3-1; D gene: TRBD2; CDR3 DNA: TGTGCCAGCAGCCAAACTAGCGGGAGGGGCACCGGGGAGCTGTTTTTT; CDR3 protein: CASSQTSGRGTGELFF
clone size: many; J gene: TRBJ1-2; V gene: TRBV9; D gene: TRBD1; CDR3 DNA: TGTGCCAGCAGCGTAGGTGGGACAGGGTTCTATGGCTACACCTTC; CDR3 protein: CASSVGGTGFYGYTF
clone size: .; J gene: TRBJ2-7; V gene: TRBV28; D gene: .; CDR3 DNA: TGTGCCAGCAGCCGGGCCCTAGGGAGTTACGAGCAGTACTTC; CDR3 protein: CASSRALGSYEQYF
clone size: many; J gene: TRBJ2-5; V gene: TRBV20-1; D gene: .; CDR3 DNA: TGCAGTGCTAGAGGGGGAGTTACCCAGTACTTC; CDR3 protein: CSARGGVTQYF
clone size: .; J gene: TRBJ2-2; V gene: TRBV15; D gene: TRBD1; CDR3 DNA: TGTGCCACCAGCGGACAGGGGGCGATTAACGGGGAGCTGTTTTTT; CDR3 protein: CATSGQGAINGELFF
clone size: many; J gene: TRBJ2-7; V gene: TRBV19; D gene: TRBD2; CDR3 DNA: TGTGCCAGCAGCCGGGGGGGGCTCTACGAGCAGTACTTC; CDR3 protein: CASSRGGLYEQYF
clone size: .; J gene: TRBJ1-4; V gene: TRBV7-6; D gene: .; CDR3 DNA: TGTGCCAGCAGCTTTAGCGGCCAGGGAGGGGCAACAACTAATGAAAAACTGTTTTTT; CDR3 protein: CASSFSGQGGATTNEKLFF
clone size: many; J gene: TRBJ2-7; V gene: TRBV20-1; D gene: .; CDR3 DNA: TGCAGTGCTAGAGGACCTATCACCGAGCAGTACTTC; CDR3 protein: CSARGPITEQYF
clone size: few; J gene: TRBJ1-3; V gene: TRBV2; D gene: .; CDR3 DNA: TGTGCCAGCAGCTGGGACGGAGAAGGAAACACCATATATTTT; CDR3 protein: CASSWDGEGNTIYF
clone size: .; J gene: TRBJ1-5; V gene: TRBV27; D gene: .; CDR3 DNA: TGTGCCAGCAGCACCACAGAGGATCAGCCCCAGCATTTT; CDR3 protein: CASSTTEDQPQHF
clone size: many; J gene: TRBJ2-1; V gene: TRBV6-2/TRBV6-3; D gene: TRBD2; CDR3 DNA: TGTGCCAGCACCCCTGTCAGGCGGGAGGGCCGCGGGGTCAATGAGCAGTTCTTC; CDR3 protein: CASTPVRREGRGVNEQFF
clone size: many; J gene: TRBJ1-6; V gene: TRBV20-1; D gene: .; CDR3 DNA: TGCAGTGCCCTTAGGGACACCACCTCCTATAATTCACCCCTCCACTTT; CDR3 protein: CSALRDTTSYNSPLHF
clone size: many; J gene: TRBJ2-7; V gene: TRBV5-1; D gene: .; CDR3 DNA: TGCGCCAGCAGTCTTGCGTCAACGACTTCCTACGAGCAGTACTTC; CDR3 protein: CASSLASTTSYEQYF
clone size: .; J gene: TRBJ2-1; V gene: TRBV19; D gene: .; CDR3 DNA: TGTGCCAGTAGTATCGGGGAGAGCTCCTACAATGAGCAGTTCTTC; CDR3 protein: CASSIGESSYNEQFF
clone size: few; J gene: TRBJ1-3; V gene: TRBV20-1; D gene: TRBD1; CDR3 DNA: TGCAGTGCAGACGAAGACAGGGCTGGAAACACCATATATTTT; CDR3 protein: CSADEDRAGNTIYF
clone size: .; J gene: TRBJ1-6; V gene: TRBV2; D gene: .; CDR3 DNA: TGTGCCAGCAGCCCACTGCCGGGGCTGAATTCACCCCTCCACTTT; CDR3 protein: CASSPLPGLNSPLHF
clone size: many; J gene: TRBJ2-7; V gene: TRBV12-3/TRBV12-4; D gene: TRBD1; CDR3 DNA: TGTGCCAGCAGAGCTGGACAGGCCCTCGAGCAGTACTTC; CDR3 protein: CASRAGQALEQYF
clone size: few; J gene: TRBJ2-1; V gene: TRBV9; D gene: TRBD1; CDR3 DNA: TGTGCCAGCAGCCCAGACAGGGGGCGCAACAATGAGCAGTTCTTC; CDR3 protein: CASSPDRGRNNEQFF
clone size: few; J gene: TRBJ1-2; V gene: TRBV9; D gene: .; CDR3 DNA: TGTGCCAGCAGCGTAGTGTCAGACAACTATGGCTACACCTTC; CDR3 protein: CASSVVSDNYGYTF
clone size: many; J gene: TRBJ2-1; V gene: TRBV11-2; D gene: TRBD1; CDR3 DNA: TGTGCCAGCAGCTTAGTTTCGAGACAGGGGATCAATGAGCAGTTCTTC; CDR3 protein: CASSLVSRQGINEQFF
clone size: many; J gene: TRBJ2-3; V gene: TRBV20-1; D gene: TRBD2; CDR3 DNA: TGCAGTGCAGATAGCGGGAAGTACACAGATACGCAGTATTTT; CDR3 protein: CSADSGKYTDTQYF
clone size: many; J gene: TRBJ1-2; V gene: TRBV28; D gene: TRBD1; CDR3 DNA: TGTGCCAGCAGTTTATGGGGACAGGGGGCAGATGGCTACACCTTC; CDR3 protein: CASSLWGQGADGYTF
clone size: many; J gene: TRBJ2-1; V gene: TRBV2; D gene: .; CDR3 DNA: TGTGCCAGCAGTGACGAGGGGTTTTACAATGAGCAGTTCTTC; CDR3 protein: CASSDEGFYNEQFF
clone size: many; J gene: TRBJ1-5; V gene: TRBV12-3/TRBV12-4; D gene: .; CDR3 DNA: TGTGCCAGCAGTCGGGACACTAATCAGCCCCAGCATTTT; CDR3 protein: CASSRDTNQPQHF
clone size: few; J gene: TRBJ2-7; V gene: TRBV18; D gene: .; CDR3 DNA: TGTGCCAGCTCACCACGAGGGAGGGGGTTCTCCTACGAGCAGTACTTC; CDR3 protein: CASSPRGRGFSYEQYF
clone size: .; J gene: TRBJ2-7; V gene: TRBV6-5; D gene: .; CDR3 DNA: TGTGCCAGCAGTTACGGGAGAATGGGCGGGACAATGGAGCAGTACTTC; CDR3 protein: CASSYGRMGGTMEQYF
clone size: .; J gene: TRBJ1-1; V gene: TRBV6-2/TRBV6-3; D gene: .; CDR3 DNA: TGTGCCAGCAGGAATCGGCAGATGAACACTGAAGCTTTCTTT; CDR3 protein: CASRNRQMNTEAFF
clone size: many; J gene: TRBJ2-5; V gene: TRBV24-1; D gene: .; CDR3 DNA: TGTGCCACCAGTGATCGCCACCGGGGCGGAAACAACAGAGAGACCCAGTACTTC; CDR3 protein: CATSDRHRGGNNRETQYF
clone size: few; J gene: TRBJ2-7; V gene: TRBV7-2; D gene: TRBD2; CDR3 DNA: TGTGCCAGCACCCGGGCCGGGACTAGCTTCCACGAGCAGTACTTC; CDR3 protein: CASTRAGTSFHEQYF
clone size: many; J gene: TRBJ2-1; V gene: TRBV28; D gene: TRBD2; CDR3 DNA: TGTGCCAGCAGAACAAGGACTAGCGGGAAGTACAATGAGCAGTTCTTC; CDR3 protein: CASRTRTSGKYNEQFF
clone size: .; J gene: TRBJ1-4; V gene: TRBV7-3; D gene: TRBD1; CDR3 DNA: TGTGCCAGCAGCTTAGACAGGGTGTCTGAAAAACTGTTTTTT; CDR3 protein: CASSLDRVSEKLFF